Below, 25 T cell receptor beta chains from the same sample are listed, as sequenced in a study of vaccination effects on CD4 cells after COVID-19. Within the ViraFEST assay, antigen-specific CD4+ T cells underwent expansion with viral peptide pools prior to sequencing. Investigators separated out CD4+ T cells once about eleven days of culture had passed. It was between March and December 2020 that the person had a SARS-CoV-2 infection confirmed by PCR. Assay: immunoSEQ multiplex PCR; the TCRdb copy retains only in-frame clones and omits some. Of about 45,000 clones in the sample, under 80% were seen once. These TCRs are of unknown antigen specificity. The starting material was CD4+ T cells from PBMCs cultured with a peptide pool, obtained before COVID-19 vaccination. These receptors were collected from a human donor who had a prior SARS-CoV-2 infection.

The genes are TRBV6-5 and TRBJ1-2, with 7 positions matching TRBD1. Germline V gives CDR1 MNHEY, CDR2 SVGAGI. V shed 4 bases and J 6 bases; nucleotides not matched to a gene: 8. The CDR3 has 14 amino acids. The CDR3 loop reads CASSSSGQSNGYTF. Here the CDR3 DNA reads TGTGCCAGCAGTTCGTCGGGACAGTCCAATGGCTACACCTTC.

The chain combines TRBV9 with TRBJ1-1; possibly TRBD1 for D (5 bases). The CDR3 runs to 15 residues. Germline V lookup: CDR1 SGDLS, CDR2 YYNGEE. V dropped 4 bases and J dropped 0 bases, with 13 bases sitting between them. This CDR3 is CASSPTGFMNTEAFF. In DNA form, the CDR3 reads TGTGCCAGCAGCCCCACAGGCTTCATGAACACTGAAGCTTTCTTT.

This chain joins TRBV5-1 and TRBJ1-3, with TRBD1 matching over 12 bases. Germline-derived CDR1 and CDR2 are SGHRS and YFSETQ. Germline trimming cut 4 bases from V and 2 bases from J; bases unmatched to any gene: 7. The CDR3 runs to 17 residues. The CDR3: CASSKGTGGTTGNTIYF. DNA for the CDR3: TGCGCCAGCAGCAAAGGGACAGGGGGCACGACTGGAAACACCATATATTTT.

The chain combines TRBV5-1 with TRBJ1-2, with 7 bases fitting TRBD1. CDR3 length: 15 residues. V shed 2 bases, J shed 7 bases, and the junction held 11 bases outside the gene matches. Germline loops: CDR1 SGHRS, CDR2 YFSETQ. The CDR3 nucleotides are TGCGCCAGCAGCTTCGGAGGGGGCTCGGAGAGTGGCTACACCTTC. Residues: CASSFGGGSESGYTF.

This rearrangement joins TRBV2 to TRBJ2-1; tentatively, D is TRBD1 (6 bases). The V gene lost 4 bases and the J gene lost 3 bases, with 13 bases spanning the gap. CDR3 length: 15 amino acids. Germline CDR1 is SNHLY and CDR2 is FYNNEI. DNA of the CDR3: TGTGCCAGCAGTGTCCTTCAGGGGAGCTACAATGAGCAGTTCTTC. Its protein product is CASSVLQGSYNEQFF.

V and J are TRBV10-3 and TRBJ2-1; D gene unclear. Germline loops: CDR1 ENHRY, CDR2 SYGVKD. The germline V and J ends were trimmed by 4 bases and 8 bases, with 9 bases remaining between them. CDR3 length: 12 amino acids. CDR3 bases: TGTGCCATCAGTGGGGCGTTGGATGAGCAGTTCTTC. Translating gives CAISGALDEQFF.

The rearrangement uses TRBV7-3 and TRBJ2-5; tentatively, D is TRBD2 (5 bases). The length of the CDR3 is 13 residues. Germline V lookup: CDR1 SGHTA, CDR2 FQGTGA. Trimming took 5 bases from V and 0 from J, leaving 7 bases between them. The DNA for the CDR3 is TGTGCCAGCAGCGCCGGGAACCAAGAGACCCAGTACTTC. This codes for CASSAGNQETQYF. Combining the CDR3 with reference TRBV7-3 and TRBJ2-5 gives the whole variable domain GAGVSQTPSNKVTEKGKYVELRCDPISGHTALYWYRQSLGQGPEFLIYFQGTGAADDSGLPNDRFFAVRPEGSVSTLKIQRTERGDSAVYLCASSAGNQETQYFGPGTRLLVL.

CDR3 protein: CASSPPAGILDTQYF. The CDR3 coding sequence is TGTGCCAGCTCACCGCCAGCGGGGATTCTAGATACGCAGTATTTT. The rearrangement links TRBV18 to TRBJ2-3; 7 nucleotides match TRBD2. After removal of 3 bases from V and 5 bases from J, the junction contained 8 bases not matched to a gene. The germline CDR1 and CDR2 sequences are KGHSH and LQKENI. This CDR3 comprises 15 residues.

In its sample, this clone was seen a few times. The V gene is TRBV27, the J gene TRBJ1-2, with D perhaps TRBD1 (5 bases). Deletions cut 5 bases from V and 2 bases from J, with 21 bases between. The CDR3 consists of 17 residues. The germline V gene has CDR1 MNHEY and CDR2 SMNVEV (reference sequence). The chain's CDR3 is CASSRGGDPNRNYGYTF. DNA of the CDR3: TGTGCCAGCAGTCGGGGAGGAGACCCGAACAGGAACTATGGCTACACCTTC.

The chain combines TRBV5-4 with TRBJ2-3; D remains ambiguous. The CDR3 is made up of 14 amino acids. V gave up 3 bases and J gave up 1 base, with 9 bases separating them. Germline V lookup: CDR1 SGHNT, CDR2 YYREEE (reference sequence). The CDR3 sequence: CASSSPAGTDTQYF. CDR3 nucleotides: TGTGCCAGCAGCTCGCCGGCCGGCACAGATACGCAGTATTTT.

This clone was detected only a few times. The CDR3 nucleotides are TGTGCCAGCAGCTTGGTACAGGGAACTAATGAAAAACTGTTTTTT. This translates into CASSLVQGTNEKLFF. This chain connects TRBV7-9 to TRBJ1-4, with a possible D match to TRBD1 (6 bases). Germline V gene data show CDR1 as SEHNR and CDR2 as FQNEAQ (reference sequence). There are 15 residues in the CDR3. V shed 3 bases and J shed 1 base, with 9 bases lying between them.

The chain couples TRBV11-2 to TRBJ2-1; D is possibly TRBD2 (6 bases). Germline V gene data show CDR1 as SGHAT and CDR2 as FQNNGV. Trimming took 3 bases from V and 5 from J, leaving 14 bases between them. There are 15 residues in the CDR3. CDR3 sequence: CASSFRLGIDNEQFF. For the CDR3, the DNA is TGTGCCAGCAGCTTCCGACTAGGAATAGACAATGAGCAGTTCTTC. The complete variable domain, with remaining parts taken from reference TRBV11-2 and TRBJ2-1, reads EAGVAQSPRYKIIEKRQSVAFWCNPISGHATLYWYQQILGQGPKLLIQFQNNGVVDDSQLPKDRFSAERLKGVDSTLKIQPAKLEDSAVYLCASSFRLGIDNEQFFGPGTRLTVL.

The V and J genes are TRBV11-2 and TRBJ2-7; D possibly corresponds to TRBD2 (5 bases). The CDR3 has 13 residues. Germline V gene data show CDR1 as SGHAT and CDR2 as FQNNGV. V lost 1 base and J 6 bases, leaving 10 bases between the germline ends. The CDR3 protein is CASSLAGGGEQYF. In nucleotides, the CDR3 is TGTGCCAGCAGCTTAGCAGGAGGAGGCGAGCAGTACTTC.

The chain joins TRBV10-3 to TRBJ2-1, with D possibly TRBD2 on 7 matching bases. The CDR3 contains 17 residues. The V and J ends lost 4 bases and 0 bases respectively, with 16 bases between them. Germline loops: CDR1 ENHRY, CDR2 SYGVKD. The CDR3 here is CAISGGGGASSYNEQFF. As DNA, the CDR3 is TGTGCCATCAGTGGGGGGGGCGGCGCGAGCTCCTACAATGAGCAGTTCTTC.

This chain links TRBV3-1 (or the pseudogene TRBV3-2) with TRBJ2-1; unclear D gene. The germline gives CDR1 LGHDT, CDR2 YNNKEL (reference sequence). V lost 0 bases and J 8 bases, leaving 14 bases between the germline ends. CDR3 length: 15 residues. As DNA, the CDR3 is TGTGCCAGCAGCCAAGATTTAGGTAGATCCGATGAGCAGTTCTTC. Protein product: CASSQDLGRSDEQFF.

The chain links TRBV19 to TRBJ2-3, with D perhaps given as TRBD1 or TRBD2 (8 bases each). V lost 6 bases to trimming and J lost 1 base, with 17 bases between them. CDR3 length: 16 residues. Germline V gives CDR1 LNHDA, CDR2 SQIVND (reference sequence). The CDR3 region is CASSRGRGAGTDTQYF. In DNA, the CDR3 is TGTGCCAGTAGCAGGGGGCGGGGGGCCGGCACAGATACGCAGTATTTT.

This sequence joins TRBV7-2 and TRBJ2-1, with D perhaps TRBD2 (6 bases). The CDR3 is 18 amino acids. Germline V lookup: CDR1 SGHTA, CDR2 FQGNSA. The germline V and J ends were trimmed by 3 bases and 7 bases, with 25 bases remaining between them. Here the CDR3 DNA reads TGTGCCAGCAGCTTCGTCACGGGAGCCAAGGGGTTTTTGAATGAGCAGTTCTTC. Amino acid sequence: CASSFVTGAKGFLNEQFF.

The V gene is TRBV29-1, the J gene TRBJ2-1, with 11 bases identical to TRBD2. CDR1 is SQVTM and CDR2 is ANQGSEA in the germline V gene. The CDR3 totals 14 residues. J lost 7 bases, V lost 5 bases, and 7 bases had no gene match. The CDR3 DNA reads as TGCAGCGTTCAGCCCCGACTAGCGGGAAATGAGCAGTTCTTC. It is translated as CSVQPRLAGNEQFF.

The chain combines TRBV2 with TRBJ1-1; D unresolved. Germline V gene lookup returns CDR1 SNHLY and CDR2 FYNNEI. This CDR3 has 11 residues. V gave up 2 bases and J gave up 3 bases, with 1 base separating them. CDR3 DNA sequence: TGTGCCAGCAGTGAATACACTGAAGCTTTCTTT. Translation: CASSEYTEAFF.

The J gene is TRBJ1-1, the V gene TRBV6-5; D unclear. CDR3 length equals 14 residues. Trimming removed 8 bases from V and 3 bases from J, with 16 bases in between. In germline, CDR1 is MNHEY, CDR2 SVGAGI. The CDR3: CASARMAADTEAFF. The CDR3 DNA is TGTGCCAGCGCGAGGATGGCAGCCGACACTGAAGCTTTCTTT.

The J gene is TRBJ2-2, the V gene TRBV10-3; the D gene is possibly TRBD1 (5 bases). Trimming stripped 7 bases from V and 5 bases from J, with 14 bases between. Germline lookup yields CDR1 ENHRY and CDR2 SYGVKD. This CDR3 has 14 amino acids. The CDR3 region has the DNA TGTGCCATCACCCCCCAGGGCGAAACCGGGGAGCTGTTTTTT. Translation gives CAITPQGETGELFF.

The J gene is TRBJ1-1, the V gene TRBV7-9; maybe TRBD1 (5 bases). The CDR3 totals 17 residues. Deletions cut 5 bases from V and 0 bases from J, with 19 bases between. Germline-derived CDR1 and CDR2 are SEHNR and FQNEAQ (reference sequence). This chain's CDR3 is CASSPGTEYNMNTEAFF. The CDR3 DNA follows: TGTGCCAGCAGCCCCGGGACGGAATACAACATGAACACTGAAGCTTTCTTT.

V and J are TRBV11-1 and TRBJ2-5; D may be TRBD2 (6 bases). The V end lost 7 bases, the J end lost 6 bases, and 18 bases lay between the germline ends. Germline V CDR1 and CDR2: SGHAT, FQDESV (reference sequence). The CDR3 spans 14 residues. The CDR3 loop is CASTSPEGGKTQYF. CDR3 coding DNA: TGTGCCAGCACCTCCCCAGAGGGAGGAAAGACCCAGTACTTC.

This chain connects TRBV6-2 or TRBV6-3 to TRBJ1-6; D call uncertain. Trimming cost V 0 bases and J 7 bases, with 13 bases left between them. CDR3 size: 16 residues. Germline CDR1 MNHEY, CDR2 SVGEGT. CDR3 nucleotides: TGTGCCAGCAGTTACTCGTCAGGAACAGCAAATTCACCCCTCCACTTT. This translates into CASSYSSGTANSPLHF.

The chain uses TRBV6-2 or TRBV6-3 and TRBJ1-2; the D is unclear. This CDR3 spans 11 amino acids. V shed 1 base and J shed 5 bases, with 2 bases lying between them. Germline lookup yields CDR1 MNHEY and CDR2 SVGEGT. The CDR3 coding sequence is TGTGCCAGCAGTTACTTGTATGGCTACACCTTC. It is translated as CASSYLYGYTF.